These 13 T cell receptor beta chains originate from one sample sequenced in a study of control samples from healthy donors and cancer patients. Clones were read by immunoSEQ multiplex PCR, and TCRdb kept only the in-frame ones, dropping some. The sample has some 100,000 clones; less than 95% are singletons. Sequenced: blood. The receptors stem from a human donor in good health. The donor label of this sample is uncertain.

The chain recombines TRBV27 with TRBJ2-3, with D tentatively TRBD1 or TRBD2 (5 bases each). V was shortened by 5 bases and J by 2 bases, with 29 bases between the two germline ends. Germline V gene lookup returns CDR1 MNHEY and CDR2 SMNVEV (reference sequence). The CDR3 is made up of 20 amino acids. CDR3 sequence reads: CASSITSPGTGLSFTDTQYF. The CDR3 nucleotides read TGTGCCAGCAGTATCACGTCTCCCGGGACCGGCCTATCTTTCACAGATACGCAGTATTTT.

The genes are TRBV6-4 and TRBJ2-1, with D unclear. Germline assignment: CDR1 MRHNA and CDR2 SNTAGT. The germline V and J ends were trimmed by 0 bases and 4 bases, with 4 bases remaining between them. The CDR3 covers 13 residues. CDR3 residues: CASSDSGYNEQFF. As DNA, the CDR3 is TGTGCCAGCAGTGACTCAGGGTACAATGAGCAGTTCTTC.

This clone was counted a single time. The chain carries TRBV5-1 and TRBJ2-3; possibly TRBD1 for D (6 bases). Germline CDR1 and CDR2: SGHRS and YFSETQ. This CDR3 region has 14 residues. V lost 6 bases, J lost 2 bases, and 13 bases lay in between. The CDR3 bases are TGCGCCAGCACCCTTCGGACAGTCACAGATACGCAGTATTTT. Residues: CASTLRTVTDTQYF. The variable domain in full, completed from reference TRBV5-1 and TRBJ2-3, reads KAGVTQTPRYLIKTRGQQVTLSCSPISGHRSVSWYQQTPGQGLQFLFEYFSETQRNKGNFPGRFSGRQFSNSRSEMNVSTLELGDSALYLCASTLRTVTDTQYFGPGTRLTVL.

This chain uses TRBV10-1 with TRBJ1-1; a weak D match, TRBD1 (5 bases). Trimming took 0 bases from V and 4 from J, leaving 12 bases between them. Germline CDR1 is WNHNN and CDR2 is SYGVQD (reference sequence). The CDR3 is 15 amino acids. CDR3 bases: TGCGCCAGCAGTGAGTCTGCGGGGGTTAGCACTGAAGCTTTCTTT. It encodes CASSESAGVSTEAFF.

The chain carries TRBV5-1 and TRBJ2-7; TRBD1 matches at 7 bases. With 7 bases clipped from V and 3 bases from J, the junction kept 7 bases outside the gene matches. CDR1 and CDR2 (germline): SGHRS, YFSETQ. The CDR3 covers 13 residues. The CDR3 sequence: CASSDRPHYEQYF. CDR3 nucleotides: TGCGCCAGCTCGGACAGGCCCCACTACGAGCAGTACTTC. The variable domain in full, with the rest retrieved from reference TRBV5-1 and TRBJ2-7, is KAGVTQTPRYLIKTRGQQVTLSCSPISGHRSVSWYQQTPGQGLQFLFEYFSETQRNKGNFPGRFSGRQFSNSRSEMNVSTLELGDSALYLCASSDRPHYEQYFGPGTRLTVT.

This clone was seen more than once but under ten times. The chain joins TRBV6-6 to TRBJ1-5; D not resolved. In germline, CDR1 is MNHNY, CDR2 SVGAGI (reference sequence). The ends were cut back, 7 bases at V and 4 bases at J, with 11 bases in the middle. The CDR3 sequence is 13 residues long. CDR3 sequence: CASTPVLNQPQHF. The CDR3 DNA follows: TGTGCCAGCACCCCCGTACTGAATCAGCCCCAGCATTTT.

The chain recombines TRBV4-1 with TRBJ1-5, with D perhaps matching TRBD1 (6 bases). The CDR3 totals 16 residues. V was pared by 1 base and J by 2 bases, with 12 bases between. Germline lookup yields CDR1 MGHRA and CDR2 YSYEKL. In nucleotides, the CDR3 is TGCGCCAGCAGCCAAGTATCAGGGGATGGCAATCAGCCCCAGCATTTT. Translating gives CASSQVSGDGNQPQHF.

The V and J genes are TRBV15 and TRBJ1-4; TRBD1 agrees at 7 bases. Germline-derived CDR1 and CDR2 are LNHNV and YYDKDF (reference sequence). V was clipped by 4 bases and J by 5 bases; unmatched bases: 4. The CDR3 extends over 14 amino acids. CDR3 amino acids: CATSTGTENEKLFF. The CDR3 DNA reads as TGTGCCACCAGCACGGGGACAGAGAATGAAAAACTGTTTTTT.

The genes are TRBV27 and TRBJ1-2; the match to TRBD1 covers 10 bases. Per the germline V gene, CDR1 is MNHEY and CDR2 is SMNVEV (reference sequence). V shed 8 bases, J shed 5 bases, and the junction held 14 bases outside the gene matches. The CDR3 loop spans 16 amino acids. CDR3 region: CASGPGTGVILYGYTF. CDR3 nucleotide sequence: TGTGCCAGCGGGCCCGGGACAGGGGTGATATTATATGGCTACACCTTC.

Of note for this clone: This CDR3 is also generated by other DNA sequences in the sample. This chain uses TRBV6-2 or TRBV6-3 with TRBJ1-1; maybe TRBD1 (6 bases). Germline V gene sequence: CDR1 MNHEY, CDR2 SVGEGT. Trimming left V 5 bases short and J 8 bases short, with 12 bases between. The CDR3 is 12 amino acids. As DNA, the CDR3 is TGTGCCAGCAGTCCAACAGGGCCCGAAGCTTTCTTT. This sequence encodes CASSPTGPEAFF.

The chain employs TRBV30 and TRBJ1-5, with a possible D match to TRBD1 (5 bases). Germline values: CDR1 GTSNPN, CDR2 SVGIG (reference sequence). V was pared by 0 bases and J by 3 bases, with 12 bases between. This CDR3 is built from 15 residues. DNA for the CDR3: TGTGCCTGGAGTGTTGGGGGAATCGTCAATCAGCCCCAGCATTTT. Amino acids: CAWSVGGIVNQPQHF.

V gene TRBV7-7 combines with J gene TRBJ2-5; D gene ambiguous. Trimming took 3 bases from V and 1 from J, leaving 9 bases between them. CDR3 length: 14 residues. Germline V gene sequence: CDR1 SSHAT, CDR2 FNYEAQ (reference sequence). The CDR3: CASSFTAGQETQYF. DNA of the CDR3: TGTGCCAGCAGCTTCACCGCCGGCCAAGAGACCCAGTACTTC. Based on the CDR3 plus reference TRBV7-7 and TRBJ2-5, the full variable domain is GAGVSQSPRYKVTKRGQDVTLRCDPISSHATLYWYQQALGQGPEFLTYFNYEAQPDKSGLPSDRFSAERPEGSISTLTIQRTEQRDSAMYRCASSFTAGQETQYFGPGTRLLVL.

The chain employs TRBV5-1 and TRBJ2-2, with a possible D match to TRBD2 (5 bases). From germline, CDR1 is SGHRS and CDR2 YFSETQ. V gave up 3 bases and J gave up 2 bases, with 14 bases separating them. There are 16 residues in the CDR3. This CDR3 is CASSSHRRENTGELFF. In nucleotides, the CDR3 is TGCGCCAGCAGCTCCCATCGACGGGAAAACACCGGGGAGCTGTTTTTT.